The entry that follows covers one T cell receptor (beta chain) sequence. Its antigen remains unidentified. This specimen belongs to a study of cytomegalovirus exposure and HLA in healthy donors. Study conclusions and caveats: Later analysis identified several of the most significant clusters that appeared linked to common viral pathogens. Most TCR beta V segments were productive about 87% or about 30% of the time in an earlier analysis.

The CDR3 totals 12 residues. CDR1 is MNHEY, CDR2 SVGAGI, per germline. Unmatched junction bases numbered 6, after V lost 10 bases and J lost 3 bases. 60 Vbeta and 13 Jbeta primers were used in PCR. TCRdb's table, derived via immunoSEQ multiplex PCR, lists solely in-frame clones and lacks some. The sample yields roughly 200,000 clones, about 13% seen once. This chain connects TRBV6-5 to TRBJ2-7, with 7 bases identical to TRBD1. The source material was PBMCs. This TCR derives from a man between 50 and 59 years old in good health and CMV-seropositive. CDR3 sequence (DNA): TGTGCCACTCGGGACAGAAACTACGAGCAGTACTTC. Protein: CATRDRNYEQYF.